Below, one T cell receptor beta chain is given with its context. Its antigen is undetermined. A read error may be the cause here, since a much bigger clone is one base away. A second roughly 6 to 11 cycle PCR used barcoded and J-beta primers. All cDNA molecules were each tagged by a template-switch adaptor with 12 random nucleotides. TCRdb called the 5' RACE reads again in MiXCR, with one record for every CDR3 protein. This table has more than 1 million distinct CDR3 sequences, more than 35% appearing once. This entry is derived from a study of blood T cells in healthy people across ages. Overall study findings and caveats: TCR beta diversity tracked closely with naive T cell percentage. Researchers judged that diversity estimates from one million T cells fell short of true values.

The donors, healthy Caucasians from Russia, were aged roughly 6 to 100. This sequence was found in a woman aged 55-70 years in good health. Sequencing was performed on blood.

CDR3 in amino acids: CSVEDGTRLKNIQYF. CDR3 DNA sequence: TGCAGCGTTGAAGATGGGACAAGGCTCAAAAACATTCAGTACTTC. The chain has TRBV29-1 and TRBJ2-4, with D possibly being TRBD1 (6 bases). With 0 bases removed from V and 3 bases from J, the gap between germline ends came to 12 bases. CDR1 and CDR2 (germline): SQVTM, ANQGSEA. The CDR3 has 15 residues.